This TCR beta chain derives from a study of radiotherapy plus CTLA-4 blockade in lung cancer. Germline V gene lookup returns CDR1 SGHDT and CDR2 YYEEEE. The CDR3 spans 12 residues. V was clipped by 5 bases and J by 4 bases, with 7 bases between them. Only in-frame clones appear in the TCRdb table, and some are missing; sequencing was by immunoSEQ multiplex PCR. The table has about 120,000 clones, 70% to 90% seen once. The chain employs TRBV5-6 and TRBJ1-3; D is uncertain. The receptor was isolated from a human donor with non-small cell lung cancer that progressed on radiotherapy plus ipilimumab. Sequenced material: peripheral blood, taken from a patient treated with radiotherapy plus ipilimumab. This chain's CDR3 is CASRSFGNTIYF. The CDR3 region has the DNA TGTGCCAGCAGATCCTTCGGAAACACCATATATTTT.